This T cell receptor (beta chain) appears in the sequencing data of a study of cytomegalovirus exposure and HLA in healthy donors. Study as a whole: The approximately 710 first-cohort repertoires and the approximately 110 validation repertoires shared the same platform, a later analysis reported. Study-wide points: The classifier, whose performance was assessed in both the original and validation cohorts, reportedly diagnosed cytomegalovirus status with high specificity and sensitivity.

The repertoire was sequenced with immunoSEQ multiplex PCR; TCRdb's copy has only in-frame clones and lacks some. The data show over 250,000 clones, with 80% to 90% seen just once and about 1% held by the top ten. A note on this clone: Its antigen is not identified.

The CDR3 contains 13 residues. Germline V lookup: CDR1 SGHAT, CDR2 FQNNGV. J was trimmed by 8 bases and V by 10 bases; bases with no gene match: 4. This TCR was recovered from a young woman in good health and CMV-seronegative. Sequenced sample: PBMCs. The J gene is TRBJ2-1, the V gene TRBV11-2; 14 nucleotides match TRBD2. CDR3 region: CATGTSGSDEQFF. CDR3 nucleotides: TGTGCCACCGGGACTAGCGGGAGTGATGAGCAGTTCTTC.